This TCR beta chain was retrieved from a study of response to subunit inactivated influenza vaccine. The study's findings and limits: Authors suggested few new T cells are recruited by each seasonal influenza vaccination.

As to this clonotype: Its antigen is unknown.

MiXCR, applied by TCRdb to the RT-PCR reads, yields one record per CDR3 protein. In the table there are approximately 730,000 distinct CDR3 sequences, around 13% of which are singletons. Per the germline V gene, CDR1 is DFQATT and CDR2 is SNEGSKA (reference sequence). The V and J ends lost 6 bases and 4 bases, in that order; junction bases with no gene match: 8. CDR3 length equals 15 residues. This sequence was found in a man aged 50 or older who received an inactivated influenza vaccine. Sequencing was performed on PBMCs from blood, taken approximately 15 days before vaccination. V and J are TRBV20-1 and TRBJ2-3, with 12 bases matching TRBD2. CDR3 nucleotide sequence: TGCAGTGCGCGCTCTAGCGGGAGGGCCCCAGATACGCAGTATTTT. This codes for CSARSSGRAPDTQYF.